Detailed here is one T cell receptor (beta chain). This clonotype was seen more than once but under ten times. Its recognized antigen is unknown. Base qualities are not provided; no much larger clone lies one nucleotide away. Library preparation used 5' RACE. Sequencing was performed on a NextSeq 500. To correct for sequencing error and PCR bias, the TCR library protocol tagged individual cDNA molecules with unique molecular identifiers. Sequencing covered both TCR alpha and beta chains, and within each sample the abundances of alpha and beta sequences were tightly co-correlated. The paper's processing steps were these. Decombinator V4 was used to annotate the V gene, J gene and CDR3 of the TCR sequences. Expanded TCRs were defined as changing significantly between any two time points under a Poisson model with p below 0.0001. Abundances of TCRs were expressed as counts per million after normalisation to the total number of TCRs sequenced in each sample. MAIT TCRs were defined by TRAV1-2 paired with TRAJ12, TRAJ20 or TRAJ33, and iNKT TCRs by TRAV10 paired with TRAJ18. VDJdb, accessed 1 November 2021, was searched for CMV, EBV and SARS-CoV-2 annotated TCRs, with TCRs annotated for multiple antigens excluded. TCRdb's own reprocessing of the public reads used fastp at Q25 and MiXCR and kept productive beta chains. Each entry is one CDR3 protein sequence, shown with its most common DNA and genes. The V and J calls and clone size come from TCRdb's table, not from the authors' own analysis. The sample includes about 81,000 distinct CDR3 sequences, with around 15% observed a single time. Clones ranked in the top ten supply about a tenth of the sample.

This sample was included in a study of early T cells in non-severe SARS-CoV-2 infection (dated by TCRdb to the early 2020s). Regarding the complete study: Bulk RNA from unsorted whole blood was used for TCR sequencing, so alpha and beta chains could not be paired.

At the junction V is shortened by 6 bases and J by 5 bases, with 14 bases in between. The cysteine opens and the phenylalanine closes a CDR3 of 14 amino acids. Just CDR3 DNA is preserved here, 42 bases in frame from base 1. A case-control design nested within a healthcare worker cohort in London, UK, was used, with weekly nasopharyngeal swab PCR tests and blood sampling performed. Between 23 and 31 March 2020, the week of the UK lockdown, healthcare workers were enrolled and then followed up weekly for as long as 16 weeks. General conclusions and limits of the study: VDJdb matching was skewed toward anti-spike CD8 responses and likely underestimated virus-specific expansions, missing private and CD4 specificities.

The sequence is built from TRBV12-3 or TRBV12-4 and TRBJ1-5; the D segment cannot be called with confidence. The TCR comes from an adult who was a healthcare worker with PCR-confirmed SARS-CoV-2 infection or an uninfected control (not recorded which). The specimen was whole blood. The nucleotide sequence reads as follows: TGTGCCAGCAGGGTTGACGGCCTCTATCAGCCCCAGCATTTT. Translated, it reads CASRVDGLYQPQHF.